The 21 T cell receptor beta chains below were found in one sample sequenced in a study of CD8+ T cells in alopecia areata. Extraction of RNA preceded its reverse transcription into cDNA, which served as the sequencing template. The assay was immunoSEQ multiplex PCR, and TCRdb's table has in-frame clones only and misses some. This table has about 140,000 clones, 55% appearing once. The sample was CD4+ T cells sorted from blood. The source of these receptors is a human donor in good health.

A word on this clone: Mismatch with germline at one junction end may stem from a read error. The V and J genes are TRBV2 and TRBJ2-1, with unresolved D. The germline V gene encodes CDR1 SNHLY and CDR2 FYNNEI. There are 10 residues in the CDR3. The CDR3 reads CASSEQDPIF. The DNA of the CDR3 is TGTGCCAGCAGTGAACAAGACCCAATCTTC.

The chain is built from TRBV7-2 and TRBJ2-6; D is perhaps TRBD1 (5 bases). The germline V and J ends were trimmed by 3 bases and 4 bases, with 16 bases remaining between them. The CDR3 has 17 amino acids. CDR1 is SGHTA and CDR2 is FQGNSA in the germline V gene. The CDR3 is CASSFLPQGFGANVLTF. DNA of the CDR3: TGTGCCAGCAGCTTCCTCCCTCAGGGTTTCGGGGCCAACGTCCTGACTTTC.

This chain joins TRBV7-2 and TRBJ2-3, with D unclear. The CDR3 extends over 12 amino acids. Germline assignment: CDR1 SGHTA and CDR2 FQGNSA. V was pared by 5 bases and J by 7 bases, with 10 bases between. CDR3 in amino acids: CASSPLMNTQYF. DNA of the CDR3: TGTGCCAGCAGCCCCCTTATGAATACGCAGTATTTT.

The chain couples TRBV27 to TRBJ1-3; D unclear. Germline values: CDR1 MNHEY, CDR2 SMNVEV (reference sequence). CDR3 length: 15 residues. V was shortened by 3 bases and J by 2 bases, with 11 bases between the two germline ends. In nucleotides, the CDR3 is TGTGCCAGCAGTTTGGTCGGGAATGCTGGAAACACCATATATTTT. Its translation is CASSLVGNAGNTIYF.

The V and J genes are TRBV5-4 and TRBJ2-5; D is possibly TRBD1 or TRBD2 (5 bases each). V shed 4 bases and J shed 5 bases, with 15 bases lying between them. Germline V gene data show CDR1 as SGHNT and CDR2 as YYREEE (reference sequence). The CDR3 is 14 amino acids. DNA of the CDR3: TGTGCCAGCAGCGATACAGGCGGGCGGGAGACCCAGTACTTC. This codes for CASSDTGGRETQYF.

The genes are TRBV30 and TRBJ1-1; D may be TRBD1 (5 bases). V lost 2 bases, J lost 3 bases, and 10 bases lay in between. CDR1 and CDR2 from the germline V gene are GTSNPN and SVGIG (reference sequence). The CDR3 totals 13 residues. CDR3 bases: TGTGCCTGGAGTCGGGGGGGTGACACTGAAGCTTTCTTT. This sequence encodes CAWSRGGDTEAFF. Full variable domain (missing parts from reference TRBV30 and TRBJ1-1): SQTIHQWPATLVQPVGSPLSLECTVEGTSNPNLYWYRQAAGRGLQLLFYSVGIGQISSEVPQNLSASRPQDRQFILSSKKLLLSDSGFYLCAWSRGGDTEAFFGQGTRLTVV.

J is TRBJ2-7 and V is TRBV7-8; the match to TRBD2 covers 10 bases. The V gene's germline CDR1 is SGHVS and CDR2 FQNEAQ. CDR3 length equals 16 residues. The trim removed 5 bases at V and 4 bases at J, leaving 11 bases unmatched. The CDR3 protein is CASSRLDTSGKYEQYF. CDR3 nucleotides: TGTGCCAGCAGCCGCCTCGATACTAGCGGGAAATACGAGCAGTACTTC.

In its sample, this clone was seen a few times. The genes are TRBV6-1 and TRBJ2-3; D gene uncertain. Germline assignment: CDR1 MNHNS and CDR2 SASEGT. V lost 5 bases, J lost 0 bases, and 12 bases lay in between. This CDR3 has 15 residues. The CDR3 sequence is CASSFQASSTDTQYF. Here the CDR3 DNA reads TGTGCCAGCAGTTTTCAGGCCTCTAGCACAGATACGCAGTATTTT.

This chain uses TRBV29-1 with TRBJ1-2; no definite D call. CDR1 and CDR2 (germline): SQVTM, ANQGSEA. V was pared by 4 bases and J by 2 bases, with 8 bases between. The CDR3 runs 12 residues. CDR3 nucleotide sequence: TGCAGCGTTGGGACTCCGAACTATGGCTACACCTTC. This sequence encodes CSVGTPNYGYTF.

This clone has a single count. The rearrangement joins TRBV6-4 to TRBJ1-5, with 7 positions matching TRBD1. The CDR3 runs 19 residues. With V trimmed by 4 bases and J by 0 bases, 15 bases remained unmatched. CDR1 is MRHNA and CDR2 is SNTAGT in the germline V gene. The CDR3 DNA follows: TGTGCCAGCAGTGCACCCTTCGACAGGGACCATCATAGCAATCAGCCCCAGCATTTT. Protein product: CASSAPFDRDHHSNQPQHF.

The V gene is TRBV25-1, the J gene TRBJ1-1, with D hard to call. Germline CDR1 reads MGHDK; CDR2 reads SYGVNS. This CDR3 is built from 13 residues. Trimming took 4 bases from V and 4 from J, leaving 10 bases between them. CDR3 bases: TGTGCCAGCAGTGTGACTCGGGCCACTGAAGCTTTCTTT. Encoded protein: CASSVTRATEAFF.

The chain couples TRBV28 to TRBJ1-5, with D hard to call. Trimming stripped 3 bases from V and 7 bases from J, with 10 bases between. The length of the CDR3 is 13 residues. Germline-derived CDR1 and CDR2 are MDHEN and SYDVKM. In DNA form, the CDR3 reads TGTGCCAGCAGTTTCACCCCCAGGCAGCCCCAGCATTTT. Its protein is CASSFTPRQPQHF. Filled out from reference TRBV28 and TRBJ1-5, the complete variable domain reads DVKVTQSSRYLVKRTGEKVFLECVQDMDHENMFWYRQDPGLGLRLIYFSYDVKMKEKGDIPEGYSVSREKKERFSLILESASTNQTSMYLCASSFTPRQPQHFGDGTRLSIL.

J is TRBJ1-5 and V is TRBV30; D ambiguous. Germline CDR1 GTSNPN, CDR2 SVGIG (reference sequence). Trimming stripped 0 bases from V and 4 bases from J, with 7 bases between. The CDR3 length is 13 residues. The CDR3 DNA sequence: TGTGCCTGGAGTGTAAAGGCGAATCAGCCCCAGCATTTT. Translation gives CAWSVKANQPQHF.

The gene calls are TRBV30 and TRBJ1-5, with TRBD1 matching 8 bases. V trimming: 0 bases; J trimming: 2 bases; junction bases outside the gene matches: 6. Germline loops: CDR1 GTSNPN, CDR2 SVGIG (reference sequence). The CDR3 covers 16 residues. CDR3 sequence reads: CAWSVRTGWRNQPQHF. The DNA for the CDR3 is TGTGCCTGGAGTGTACGGACAGGGTGGCGCAATCAGCCCCAGCATTTT.

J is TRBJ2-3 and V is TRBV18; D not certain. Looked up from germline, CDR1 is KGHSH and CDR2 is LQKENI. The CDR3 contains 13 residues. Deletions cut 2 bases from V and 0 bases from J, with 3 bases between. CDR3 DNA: TGTGCCAGCTCACCAGGCAGCACAGATACGCAGTATTTT. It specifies CASSPGSTDTQYF.

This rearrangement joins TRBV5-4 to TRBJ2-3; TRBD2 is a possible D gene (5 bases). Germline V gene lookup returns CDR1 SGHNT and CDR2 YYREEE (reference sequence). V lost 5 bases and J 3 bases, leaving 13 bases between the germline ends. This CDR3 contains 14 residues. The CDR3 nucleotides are TGTGCCAGCAGTTCGGGAACGAGGACAGATACGCAGTATTTT. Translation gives CASSSGTRTDTQYF.

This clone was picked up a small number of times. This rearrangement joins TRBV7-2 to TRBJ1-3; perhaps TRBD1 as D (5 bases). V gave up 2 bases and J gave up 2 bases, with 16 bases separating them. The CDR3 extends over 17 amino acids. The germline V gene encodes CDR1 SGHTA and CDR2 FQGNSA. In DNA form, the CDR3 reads TGTGCCAGCAGCTTATTCGGGACCGGGGGTACTGGAAACACCATATATTTT. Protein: CASSLFGTGGTGNTIYF. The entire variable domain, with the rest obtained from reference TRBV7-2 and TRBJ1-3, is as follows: GAGVSQSPSNKVTEKGKDVELRCDPISGHTALYWYRQSLGQGLEFLIYFQGNSAPDKSGLPSDRFSAERTGGSVSTLTIQRTQQEDSAVYLCASSLFGTGGTGNTIYFGEGSWLTVV.

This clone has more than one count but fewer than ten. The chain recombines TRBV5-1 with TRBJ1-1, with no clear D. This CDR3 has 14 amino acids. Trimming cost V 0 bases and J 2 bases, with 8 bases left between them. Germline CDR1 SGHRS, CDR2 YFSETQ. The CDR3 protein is CASSLVDVNTEAFF. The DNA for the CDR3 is TGCGCCAGCAGCTTGGTAGATGTAAACACTGAAGCTTTCTTT.

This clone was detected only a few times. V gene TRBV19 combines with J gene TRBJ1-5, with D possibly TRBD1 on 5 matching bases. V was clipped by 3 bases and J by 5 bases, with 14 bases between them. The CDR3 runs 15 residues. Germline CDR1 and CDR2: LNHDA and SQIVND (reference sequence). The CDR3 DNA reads TGTGCCAGTAGTATGGGAGGGGCGCGGGATCAGCCCCAGCATTTT. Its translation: CASSMGGARDQPQHF.

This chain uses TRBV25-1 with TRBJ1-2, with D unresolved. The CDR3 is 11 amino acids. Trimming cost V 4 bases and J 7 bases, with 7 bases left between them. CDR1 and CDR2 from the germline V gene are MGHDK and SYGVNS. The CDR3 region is CASSALRGYTF. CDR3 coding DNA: TGTGCCAGCAGTGCCCTTCGTGGCTACACCTTC.

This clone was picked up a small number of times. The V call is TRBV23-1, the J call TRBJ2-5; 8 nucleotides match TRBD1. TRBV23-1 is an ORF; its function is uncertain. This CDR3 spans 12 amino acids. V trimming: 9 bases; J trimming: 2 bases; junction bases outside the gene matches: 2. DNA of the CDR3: TGCGCCAGGGGGACAGGACAAGAGACCCAGTACTTC. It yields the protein CARGTGQETQYF.